This T cell receptor beta chain was recovered during a study of blood T cell repertoires in COVID-19. In the study overall: T cells, B-cell-depleted T cells, or PBMCs provided the cDNA or gDNA that served as material.

The table came from immunoSEQ multiplex PCR; TCRdb's copy has only in-frame clones and leaves some out. The data contain under 85,000 clones, approximately 91% of them singletons. The V end lost 0 bases, the J end lost 7 bases, and 10 bases lay between the germline ends. This CDR3 contains 14 residues. Per the germline V gene, CDR1 is KGHSY and CDR2 is FQNENV. Sequencing used peripheral blood. The clonotype originates from a man between 65 and 79 years old with acute or convalescent COVID-19. The chain uses TRBV16 and TRBJ1-5, with D maybe TRBD1 (5 bases). As DNA, the CDR3 is TGTGCCAGCAGCCAATCGGCAGGGATGCAGCCCCAGCATTTT. Its translation is CASSQSAGMQPQHF.